This TCR beta chain was sequenced for a study of T-cell memory formation after mild COVID-19. The wider study: TCR clusters showed largely donor specificity.

General study findings and limits: Clones contracting over day 15 to 85 were CD4/CD8 balanced, with later expanders leaning CD4+. Researchers could not confirm that second-wave clones peaking on day 37 targeted SARS-CoV-2.

There are a few counts of this clonotype. Its antigen is not identified. V was cut by 1 base and J by 4 bases, with 14 bases left in between. The CDR3 has 14 amino acids. In germline, CDR1 is DFQATT, CDR2 SNEGSKA (reference sequence). UMIs and sample barcodes were carried by the TCR alpha and TCR beta cDNA libraries that 5'RACE produced using constant-segment primers. TCRdb redid the calling of the 5' RACE reads with MiXCR, one entry per CDR3 protein. The sample includes about 540,000 distinct CDR3 sequences, about a fifth of them seen just once. This chain uses TRBV20-1 with TRBJ2-7; possibly TRBD2 for D (5 bases). The specimen was PBMCs or a T cell subset sorted from them (not recorded which). The source is an adult woman who had mild COVID-19 (a few samples of this study predate the infection). Cell type and time point are not known. The CDR3 sequence is CSARASGSFYEQYF. The CDR3 nucleotides are TGCAGTGCTAGAGCGAGCGGATCATTTTACGAGCAGTACTTC.